The source of this T cell receptor (beta chain) is a study of shared clonotypes between healthy human individuals. On this clone itself: In the same sample, other DNA sequences code for this CDR3.

Replicate PCRs from sorted subsets contained roughly 200 ng DNA, which is around 30,000 T cell genomes. The assay was immunoSEQ multiplex PCR, and TCRdb's table has in-frame clones only and misses some. Of 1.5 million to 2.5 million clones listed, about 95% are singletons. CD45RO-negative CD8 cells positively selected for CCR7 made up the naive population, which excluded terminally differentiated effector memory CD45RA+ cells. The ends were cut back, 4 bases at V and 3 bases at J, with 7 bases in the middle. The CDR3 is 12 residues long. Germline CDR1 reads SGHNT; CDR2 reads YENEEA. The TCR was taken from a man between 18 and 29 years old in good health. The specimen was naive CD8+ T cells sorted from blood. The chain has TRBV11-3 and TRBJ2-7, with D possibly being TRBD2 (5 bases). CDR3 in amino acids: CASSSEGYEQYF. The DNA of the CDR3 is TGTGCCAGCAGCTCCGAGGGCTACGAGCAGTACTTC.